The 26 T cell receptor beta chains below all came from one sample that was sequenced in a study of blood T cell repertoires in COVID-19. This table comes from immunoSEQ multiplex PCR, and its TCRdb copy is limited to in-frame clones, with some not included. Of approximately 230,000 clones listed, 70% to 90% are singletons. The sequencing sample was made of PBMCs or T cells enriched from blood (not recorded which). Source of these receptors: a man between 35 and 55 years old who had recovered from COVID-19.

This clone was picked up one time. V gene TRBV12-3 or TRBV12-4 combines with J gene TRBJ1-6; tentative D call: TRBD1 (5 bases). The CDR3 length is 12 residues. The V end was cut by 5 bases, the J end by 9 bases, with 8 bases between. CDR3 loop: CASSPGGSPLHF. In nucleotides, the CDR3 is TGTGCCAGCAGTCCGGGGGGTTCACCCCTCCACTTT.

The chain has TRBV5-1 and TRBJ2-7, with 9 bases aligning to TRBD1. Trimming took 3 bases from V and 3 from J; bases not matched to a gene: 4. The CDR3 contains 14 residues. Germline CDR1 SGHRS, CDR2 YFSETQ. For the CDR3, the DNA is TGCGCCAGCAGCTCCGGGACAGGGCACTACGAGCAGTACTTC. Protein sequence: CASSSGTGHYEQYF.

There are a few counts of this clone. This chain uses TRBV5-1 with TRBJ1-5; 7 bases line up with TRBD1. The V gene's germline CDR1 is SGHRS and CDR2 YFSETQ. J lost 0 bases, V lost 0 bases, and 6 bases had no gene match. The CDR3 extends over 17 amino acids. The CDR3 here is CASSLGETGISNQPQHF. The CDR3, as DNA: TGCGCCAGCAGCTTGGGGGAGACAGGGATTAGCAATCAGCCCCAGCATTTT. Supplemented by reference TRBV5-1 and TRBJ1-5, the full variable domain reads KAGVTQTPRYLIKTRGQQVTLSCSPISGHRSVSWYQQTPGQGLQFLFEYFSETQRNKGNFPGRFSGRQFSNSRSEMNVSTLELGDSALYLCASSLGETGISNQPQHFGDGTRLSIL.

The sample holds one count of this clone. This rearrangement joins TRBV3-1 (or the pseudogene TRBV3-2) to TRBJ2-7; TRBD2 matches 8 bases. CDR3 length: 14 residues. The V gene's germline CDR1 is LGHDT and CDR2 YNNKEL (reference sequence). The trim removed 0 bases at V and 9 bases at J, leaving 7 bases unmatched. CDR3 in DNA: TGTGCCAGCAGCCAAGAAGGTAGCGGGATATGGCAGTACTTC. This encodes CASSQEGSGIWQYF.

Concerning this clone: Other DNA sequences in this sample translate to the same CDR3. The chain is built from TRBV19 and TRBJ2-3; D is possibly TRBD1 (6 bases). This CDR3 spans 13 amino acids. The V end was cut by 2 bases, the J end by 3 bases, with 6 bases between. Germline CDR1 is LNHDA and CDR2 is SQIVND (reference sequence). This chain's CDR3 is CASSIRGTDTQYF. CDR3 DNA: TGTGCCAGTAGTATAAGGGGGACAGATACGCAGTATTTT. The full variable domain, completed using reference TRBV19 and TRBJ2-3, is DGGITQSPKYLFRKEGQNVTLSCEQNLNHDAMYWYRQDPGQGLRLIYYSQIVNDFQKGDIAEGYSVSREKKESFPLTVTSAQKNPTAFYLCASSIRGTDTQYFGPGTRLTVL.

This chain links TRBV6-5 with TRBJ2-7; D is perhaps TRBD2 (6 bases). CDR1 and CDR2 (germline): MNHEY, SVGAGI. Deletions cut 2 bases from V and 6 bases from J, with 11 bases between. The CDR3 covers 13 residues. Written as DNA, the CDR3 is TGTGCCAGCAGTTACACCAGACTAGGCGAGCAGTACTTC. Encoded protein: CASSYTRLGEQYF.

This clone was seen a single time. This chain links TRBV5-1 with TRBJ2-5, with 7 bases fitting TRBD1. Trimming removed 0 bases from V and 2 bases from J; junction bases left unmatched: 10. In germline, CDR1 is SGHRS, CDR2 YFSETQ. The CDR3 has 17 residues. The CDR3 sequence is CASSLAWDRPSQETQYF. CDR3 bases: TGCGCCAGCAGCTTGGCCTGGGACAGACCCTCACAAGAGACCCAGTACTTC. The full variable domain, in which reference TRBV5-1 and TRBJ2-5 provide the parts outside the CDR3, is KAGVTQTPRYLIKTRGQQVTLSCSPISGHRSVSWYQQTPGQGLQFLFEYFSETQRNKGNFPGRFSGRQFSNSRSEMNVSTLELGDSALYLCASSLAWDRPSQETQYFGPGTRLLVL.

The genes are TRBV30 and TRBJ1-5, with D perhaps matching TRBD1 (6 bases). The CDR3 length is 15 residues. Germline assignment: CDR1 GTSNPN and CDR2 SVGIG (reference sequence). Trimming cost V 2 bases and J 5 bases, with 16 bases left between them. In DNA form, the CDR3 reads TGTGCCTGGAGTACCACATACAGGGAGCATCAGCCCCAGCATTTT. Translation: CAWSTTYREHQPQHF.

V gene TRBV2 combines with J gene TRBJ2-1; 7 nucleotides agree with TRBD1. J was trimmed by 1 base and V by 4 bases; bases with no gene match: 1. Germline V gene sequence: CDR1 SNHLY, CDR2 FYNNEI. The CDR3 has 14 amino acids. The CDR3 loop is CASSGQGSYNEQFF. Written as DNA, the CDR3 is TGTGCCAGCAGTGGACAGGGATCCTACAATGAGCAGTTCTTC. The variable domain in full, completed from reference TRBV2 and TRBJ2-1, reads EPEVTQTPSHQVTQMGQEVILRCVPISNHLYFYWYRQILGQKVEFLVSFYNNEISEKSEIFDDQFSVERPDGSNFTLKIRSTKLEDSAMYFCASSGQGSYNEQFFGPGTRLTVL.

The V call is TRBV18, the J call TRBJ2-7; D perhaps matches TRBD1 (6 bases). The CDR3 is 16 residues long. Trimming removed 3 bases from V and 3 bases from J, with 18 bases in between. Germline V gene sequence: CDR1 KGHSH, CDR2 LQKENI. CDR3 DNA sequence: TGTGCCAGCTCACCGAATGCTCCGGGACATAACTACGAGCAGTACTTC. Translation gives CASSPNAPGHNYEQYF.

CDR3: CASSLGAAGGQETQYF. As DNA, the CDR3 is TGCGCCAGCAGCTTAGGTGCTGCGGGGGGCCAAGAGACCCAGTACTTC. The gene calls are TRBV5-1 and TRBJ2-5; 8 nucleotides align to TRBD2. Looked up from germline, CDR1 is SGHRS and CDR2 is YFSETQ. V was pared by 2 bases and J by 1 base, with 7 bases of the junction left unmatched. The CDR3 runs 16 residues.

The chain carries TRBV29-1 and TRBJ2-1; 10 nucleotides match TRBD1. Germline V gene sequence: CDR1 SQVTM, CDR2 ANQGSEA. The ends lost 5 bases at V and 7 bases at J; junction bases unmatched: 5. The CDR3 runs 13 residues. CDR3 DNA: TGCAGCGTTCTGAGACAGGGGGCTAATGAGCAGTTCTTC. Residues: CSVLRQGANEQFF.

CDR3 amino acids: CASSQDYSNQPQHF. The CDR3 DNA reads TGTGCCAGCAGCCAAGACTACAGCAATCAGCCCCAGCATTTT. The rearrangement uses TRBV3-1 (or the pseudogene TRBV3-2) and TRBJ1-5; D call uncertain. V dropped 0 bases and J dropped 1 base, with 4 bases sitting between them. Germline CDR1 and CDR2: LGHDT and YNNKEL (reference sequence). The CDR3 consists of 14 residues.

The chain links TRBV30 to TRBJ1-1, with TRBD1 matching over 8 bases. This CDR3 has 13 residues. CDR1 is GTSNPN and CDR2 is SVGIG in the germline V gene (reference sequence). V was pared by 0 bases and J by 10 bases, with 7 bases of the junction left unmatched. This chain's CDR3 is CAWSVRTGWVAFF. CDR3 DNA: TGTGCCTGGAGTGTAAGGACAGGGTGGGTAGCTTTCTTT.

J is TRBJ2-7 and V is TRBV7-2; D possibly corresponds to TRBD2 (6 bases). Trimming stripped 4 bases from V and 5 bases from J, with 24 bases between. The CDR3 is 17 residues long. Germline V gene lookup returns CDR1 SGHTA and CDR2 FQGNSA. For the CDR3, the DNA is TGTGCCAGCAGCTCAACCGAAGCGTGGAGGGAGTTGAACGAGCAGTACTTC. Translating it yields CASSSTEAWRELNEQYF.

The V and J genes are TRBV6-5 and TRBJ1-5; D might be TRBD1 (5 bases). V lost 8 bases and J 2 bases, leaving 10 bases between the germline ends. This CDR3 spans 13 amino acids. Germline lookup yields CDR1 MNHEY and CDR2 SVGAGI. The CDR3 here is CASAGTGNQPQHF. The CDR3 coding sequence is TGTGCCAGCGCAGGGACTGGCAATCAGCCCCAGCATTTT.

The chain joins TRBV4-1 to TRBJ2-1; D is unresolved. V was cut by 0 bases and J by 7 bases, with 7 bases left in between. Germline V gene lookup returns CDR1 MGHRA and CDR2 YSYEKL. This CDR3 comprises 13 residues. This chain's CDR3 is CASSQETGNEQFF. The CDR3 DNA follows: TGCGCCAGCAGCCAAGAAACCGGGAATGAGCAGTTCTTC.

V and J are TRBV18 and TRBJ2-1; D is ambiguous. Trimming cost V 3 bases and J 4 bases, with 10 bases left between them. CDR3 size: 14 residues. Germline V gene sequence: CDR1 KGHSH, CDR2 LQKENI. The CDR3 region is CASSPSRVYNEQFF. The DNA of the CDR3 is TGTGCCAGCTCACCGTCCCGGGTTTACAATGAGCAGTTCTTC.

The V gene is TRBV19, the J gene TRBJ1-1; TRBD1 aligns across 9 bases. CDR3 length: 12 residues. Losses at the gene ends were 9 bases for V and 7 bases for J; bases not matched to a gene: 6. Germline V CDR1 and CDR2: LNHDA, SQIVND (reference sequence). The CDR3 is CARGTGMNEAFF. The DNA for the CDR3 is TGTGCCAGAGGGACAGGGATGAATGAAGCTTTCTTT.

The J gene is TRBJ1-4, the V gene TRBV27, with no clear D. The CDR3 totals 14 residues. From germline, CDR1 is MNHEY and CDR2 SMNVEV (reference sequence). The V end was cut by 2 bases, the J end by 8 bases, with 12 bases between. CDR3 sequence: CASSLGRFREKLFF. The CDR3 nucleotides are TGTGCCAGCAGTTTAGGCAGGTTCAGGGAAAAACTGTTTTTT.

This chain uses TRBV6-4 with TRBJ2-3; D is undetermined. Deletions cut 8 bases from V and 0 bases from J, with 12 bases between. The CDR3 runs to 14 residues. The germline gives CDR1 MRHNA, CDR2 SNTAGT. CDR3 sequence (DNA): TGTGCCAGCGCCCCGTTAGCTAGCACAGATACGCAGTATTTT. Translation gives CASAPLASTDTQYF.

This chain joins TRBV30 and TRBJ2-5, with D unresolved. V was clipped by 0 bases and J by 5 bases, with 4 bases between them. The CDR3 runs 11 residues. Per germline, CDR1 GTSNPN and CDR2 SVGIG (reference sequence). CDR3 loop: CAWSVLETQYF. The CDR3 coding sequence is TGTGCCTGGAGTGTACTTGAGACCCAGTACTTC.

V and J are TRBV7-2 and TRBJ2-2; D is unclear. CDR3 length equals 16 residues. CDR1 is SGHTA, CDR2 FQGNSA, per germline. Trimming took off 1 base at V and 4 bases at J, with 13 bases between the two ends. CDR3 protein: CASSLELPSGTGELFF. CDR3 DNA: TGTGCCAGCAGCTTAGAGTTGCCTTCGGGCACCGGGGAGCTGTTTTTT.

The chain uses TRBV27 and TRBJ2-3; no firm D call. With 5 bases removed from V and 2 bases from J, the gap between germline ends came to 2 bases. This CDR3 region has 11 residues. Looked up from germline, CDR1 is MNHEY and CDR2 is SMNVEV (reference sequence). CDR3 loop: CASSHTDTQYF. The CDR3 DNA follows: TGTGCCAGCAGTCACACAGATACGCAGTATTTT.

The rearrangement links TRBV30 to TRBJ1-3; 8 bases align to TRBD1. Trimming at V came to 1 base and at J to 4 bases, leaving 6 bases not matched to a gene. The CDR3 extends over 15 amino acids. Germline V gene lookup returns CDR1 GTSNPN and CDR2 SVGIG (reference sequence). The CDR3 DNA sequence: TGTGCCTGGAGTGGATCCCGGACAGGGGGAAACACCATATATTTT. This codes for CAWSGSRTGGNTIYF. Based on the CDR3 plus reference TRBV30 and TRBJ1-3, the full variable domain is SQTIHQWPATLVQPVGSPLSLECTVEGTSNPNLYWYRQAAGRGLQLLFYSVGIGQISSEVPQNLSASRPQDRQFILSSKKLLLSDSGFYLCAWSGSRTGGNTIYFGEGSWLTVV.

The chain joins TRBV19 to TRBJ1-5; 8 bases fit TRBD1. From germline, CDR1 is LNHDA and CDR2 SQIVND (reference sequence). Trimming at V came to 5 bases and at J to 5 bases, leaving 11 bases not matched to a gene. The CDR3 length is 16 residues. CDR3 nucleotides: TGTGCCAGTAGTTGGGTGCAGGGGGCGGGAGATCAGCCCCAGCATTTT. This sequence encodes CASSWVQGAGDQPQHF. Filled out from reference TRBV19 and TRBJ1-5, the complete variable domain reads DGGITQSPKYLFRKEGQNVTLSCEQNLNHDAMYWYRQDPGQGLRLIYYSQIVNDFQKGDIAEGYSVSREKKESFPLTVTSAQKNPTAFYLCASSWVQGAGDQPQHFGDGTRLSIL.